This entry concerns a single TCR beta chain. Its antigen is currently unknown. These data belong to a study of shared clonotypes between healthy human individuals. General study findings and limits: Across a handful of donors, naive CD4 shared roughly 5.1%, naive CD8 approximately 3.5%, memory CD4 over 2%, memory CD8 approximately 0.4%. Among non-shared clonotypes, generation probabilities were lower than among those shared by all four donors.

Some clones are missing from TCRdb's copy, which holds only in-frame ones; the method was immunoSEQ multiplex PCR. The table includes more than 2,000,000 clones, approximately 93% detected once. Germline CDR1 reads SGHRS; CDR2 reads YFSETQ. The V end lost 4 bases, the J end lost 4 bases, and 10 bases lay between the germline ends. CDR3 length: 13 amino acids. The chain carries TRBV5-1 and TRBJ2-3; possible D gene TRBD1, 5 bases. The source material was naive CD4+ T cells from PBMCs. Regarding subset: CD45RA+ positively selected. This receptor was identified in a young man in good health. Some clones in this sample may be carry-over from other donors' samples. In nucleotides, the CDR3 is TGCGCCAGCAGCGCTCAGGGTCCAGATACGCAGTATTTT. The encoded protein is CASSAQGPDTQYF.